The subject of this entry is one T cell receptor (beta chain). This clonotype was seen at least ten times. Its target antigen remains unknown. No base-level quality is on record; no much larger clone is a single base apart. Patients with ophthalmopathy had moderately to severely active disease, with a Clinical Activity Score of 3 or more, a NOSPECS grade of 4 or more, and a disease duration of less than 3 months. Patients with other autoimmune diseases, uncontrolled infections, pregnancy or lactation were excluded from the study. Diagnosis was based on clinical symptoms, serum thyroxine, TRAb, thyroid ultrasound and orbital computed tomography. PBMCs were isolated from 7.5 to 10 ml of fresh peripheral blood by Ficoll-Paque density gradient centrifugation. Total RNA was extracted using Trizol reagent, and RNA quality was checked on an Agilent 2100 Bioanalyzer. CDR1 is given as LNHNV and CDR2 as YYDKDF, both from the germline V gene (reference sequence). Deletion took 5 bases off V and 6 bases off J, with a span of 16 bases between the germline ends. The CDR3, cysteine through phenylalanine, is 14 amino acids long. Only CDR3 DNA is held: 42 bases, read in frame from base 1.

The data stem from a study of Graves' ophthalmopathy and Graves' hyperthyroidism (dated by TCRdb to 2016 to 2019). About the study as a whole: Peripheral blood was collected at initial diagnosis, before any treatment. TCR beta repertoire signatures were used to distinguish Graves' ophthalmopathy from Graves' hyperthyroidism and to predict progression to ophthalmopathy. In total, 135 blood samples were TCR-sequenced: some 40 ophthalmopathy, some 75 hyperthyroidism and some 17 hyperthyroidism-to-ophthalmopathy patients. To explore V-J signatures distinguishing ophthalmopathy from hyperthyroidism, a discovery set of around 97 patients (roughly 45 ophthalmopathy, roughly 55 stable hyperthyroidism) was enrolled. An independent validation cohort comprised 18 hyperthyroidism patients and over 15 patients who later progressed from hyperthyroidism to ophthalmopathy. T-cell repertoires of thyroid tissue and blood were compared in over 5 hyperthyroidism patients. After sampling, hyperthyroidism patients received methimazole starting at 30 mg daily, and ophthalmopathy patients received high-dose intravenous methylprednisolone. Broad study findings and their caveats: Most of the expanded thyroid clonotypes with a frequency above 0.001 were also detected in blood, and it was suggested that the thyroid immune response may be reflected by blood repertoires. In validation, the model predicted ophthalmopathy progression with nearly 71% sensitivity and roughly 72% specificity; more than ten predicted patients were CT-confirmed with GO in a median of around 6.5 months. No statistical method was used to set the sample size in advance, and the investigators knew which group each participant was assigned to. In cross-validation, the 13-signature model distinguished ophthalmopathy from stable hyperthyroidism with approximately 85% sensitivity and approximately 81% specificity, and in the test set the corresponding values were roughly 80% and 76%.

For repertoire sequencing, TCR beta CDR3 regions were amplified from RNA transcripts. HTBI primers and the Qiagen OneStep RT-PCR kit were used in a first-round RT-PCR, which was followed by a second-round multiplex PCR, size selection and purification. Libraries were sequenced on an Illumina HiSeq2000 using paired-end 100 bp reads. For the original study's pipeline: Reads were processed with SOAPnuke, discarding reads with adapters, uncalled bases, mean Phred below 15, or no exact constant-primer or identifier match. COPE v1.2.5 was used to merge the high-quality paired reads. Clonotypes were defined as unique nucleotide sequences and were aligned to IMGT TRB V, D and J references using MiTCR v1.1. Only V-J combinations with frequency above 0.0001 were analysed, covering 99% to 99.2% of repertoires. For each V-J combination, a TCR clonal expansion and chaos score was defined as F50 clonal expansion divided by the chaos observed in the TCRdist matrix. Welch's t-statistics and random forest were used to reduce features to over ten V-J combinations, which were fed into a naive Bayes classifier. Thyroid-blood repertoire similarity was quantified with the Morisita-Horn index. TCRdb trimmed public reads at Q25 via fastp, called clones via MiXCR and kept in-frame beta chains. Rows with one shared CDR3 protein collapse into an entry with the most common genes and DNA. Clone size and V and J calls follow TCRdb, not the original study. Counted in this sample were about 700,000 distinct CDR3 sequences; about 41% of them appeared once. The ten largest clonotypes hold roughly 3.5% of the sample.

Input material: peripheral blood. The clonotype comes from an adult man with Graves' ophthalmopathy. The V and J genes are TRBV15 and TRBJ1-1; 6 matching bases give a weak D call of TRBD1. The nucleotide sequence reads as follows: TGTGCCACCAGCCTTACCCGGAAGGGGGCTGAAGCTTTCTTT. Translated, it reads CATSLTRKGAEAFF. Reference TRBV15 and TRBJ1-1 proteins supply the regions before and after the CDR3; the full variable domain is: DAMVIQNPRYQVTQFGKPVTLSCSQTLNHNVMYWYQQKSSQAPKLLFHYYDKDFNNEADTPDNFQSRRPNTSFCFLDIRSPGLGDTAMYLCATSLTRKGAEAFFGQGTRLTVV.